One and the same sample provided the 14 T cell receptor beta chains below, sequenced in a study of blood T cell repertoires in COVID-19. Sequenced by immunoSEQ multiplex PCR; TCRdb stores in-frame clones only, minus some. Here the sample spans 170,000 or so clones, 86% being singletons. The source material was peripheral blood. Source of these receptors: a man aged 50 to 60 with active or convalescent COVID-19.

V usage is TRBV6-5 and J usage is TRBJ2-7, with D tentatively TRBD1 (7 bases). V shed 0 bases and J shed 1 base, with 13 bases lying between them. Germline CDR1 is MNHEY and CDR2 is SVGAGI. The CDR3 has 16 amino acids. CDR3 in amino acids: CASSYSAGQPSYEQYF. In DNA, the CDR3 is TGTGCCAGCAGTTACTCGGCGGGACAGCCTTCCTACGAGCAGTACTTC.

CDR3 sequence: CASSQPTSGGTDTQYF. The CDR3 region has the DNA TGTGCCAGCTCACAACCGACTAGCGGGGGCACAGATACGCAGTATTTT. The rearrangement links TRBV18 to TRBJ2-3, with 11 positions matching TRBD2. The V gene end was trimmed by 4 bases and the J gene end by 1 base; junction bases not matched to a gene: 4. Germline CDR1 KGHSH, CDR2 LQKENI. CDR3 size: 16 residues.

The chain couples TRBV2 to TRBJ1-5, with unresolved D. Trimming took 2 bases from V and 0 from J, leaving 8 bases between them. The germline gives CDR1 SNHLY, CDR2 FYNNEI. This CDR3 contains 15 residues. CDR3 bases: TGTGCCAGCAGTGAATTCTTTTATAGCAATCAGCCCCAGCATTTT. Encoded protein: CASSEFFYSNQPQHF.

The rearrangement joins TRBV2 to TRBJ2-6; 12 nucleotides align to TRBD1. J lost 2 bases, V lost 6 bases, and 5 bases had no gene match. Germline CDR1 reads SNHLY; CDR2 reads FYNNEI. The CDR3 contains 17 residues. The CDR3 region has the DNA TGTGCCAGCAGGGGGACAGGGGGCACCCCTGGGGCCAACGTCCTGACTTTC. This codes for CASRGTGGTPGANVLTF.

The genes are TRBV29-1 and TRBJ2-7, with 13 bases matching TRBD2. The CDR3 loop spans 17 amino acids. Per the germline V gene, CDR1 is SQVTM and CDR2 is ANQGSEA. The ends lost 4 bases at V and 7 bases at J; junction bases unmatched: 16. The CDR3 coding sequence is TGCAGCGTTGGGGGTCCGCAACTAGCGGGAGGGCCTAAGGAGCAGTACTTC. This sequence encodes CSVGGPQLAGGPKEQYF.

This clone was picked up a small number of times. J is TRBJ1-6 and V is TRBV4-2, with a weak D call TRBD1 (5 bases). V lost 4 bases to trimming and J lost 7 bases, with 8 bases between them. The CDR3 has 13 residues. Looked up from germline, CDR1 is LGHNA and CDR2 is YNFKEQ. This CDR3 is CASSRDWNSPLHF. The CDR3 bases are TGTGCCAGCAGCCGGGACTGGAATTCACCCCTCCACTTT.

The J gene is TRBJ2-5, the V gene TRBV9; 10 bases line up with TRBD2. Germline V gene sequence: CDR1 SGDLS, CDR2 YYNGEE. With 6 bases clipped from V and 5 bases from J, the junction kept 10 bases outside the gene matches. This CDR3 is built from 15 residues. Here the CDR3 DNA reads TGTGCCAGCAATAGAGCGGGAGGGCCTGGGGAGACCCAGTACTTC. It codes for CASNRAGGPGETQYF.

The rearrangement links TRBV24-1 to TRBJ2-3; 13 bases are shared with TRBD2. The germline V gene has CDR1 KGHDR and CDR2 SFDVKD. V was clipped by 2 bases and J by 5 bases; unmatched bases: 15. The CDR3 runs 20 residues. CDR3 coding DNA: TGTGCCACCAGTGATTCCGCTTGGTCGGGACTAGCGGGAACGGGAGATACGCAGTATTTT. Its protein product is CATSDSAWSGLAGTGDTQYF.

The chain combines TRBV28 with TRBJ1-5; TRBD1 matches at 12 bases. The ends lost 5 bases at V and 7 bases at J; junction bases unmatched: 9. The CDR3 runs to 16 residues. CDR1 is MDHEN, CDR2 SYDVKM, per germline. In DNA form, the CDR3 reads TGTGCCAGCAGTATATCCGGGACAGGGGGCAGGCAGCCCCAGCATTTT. Its protein product is CASSISGTGGRQPQHF. The variable domain in full, completed from reference TRBV28 and TRBJ1-5, reads DVKVTQSSRYLVKRTGEKVFLECVQDMDHENMFWYRQDPGLGLRLIYFSYDVKMKEKGDIPEGYSVSREKKERFSLILESASTNQTSMYLCASSISGTGGRQPQHFGDGTRLSIL.

The gene calls are TRBV28 and TRBJ2-2, with a possible D match to TRBD1 (5 bases). V was pared by 6 bases and J by 5 bases, with 13 bases between. This CDR3 comprises 14 residues. CDR1 and CDR2 from the germline V gene are MDHEN and SYDVKM. CDR3 residues: CASSTTGLTGELFF. As DNA, the CDR3 is TGTGCCAGCAGCACCACAGGTTTGACCGGGGAGCTGTTTTTT. Combining the CDR3 with reference TRBV28 and TRBJ2-2 gives the whole variable domain DVKVTQSSRYLVKRTGEKVFLECVQDMDHENMFWYRQDPGLGLRLIYFSYDVKMKEKGDIPEGYSVSREKKERFSLILESASTNQTSMYLCASSTTGLTGELFFGEGSRLTVL.

V and J are TRBV5-1 and TRBJ1-2; no clear D. Germline loops: CDR1 SGHRS, CDR2 YFSETQ. This CDR3 is built from 14 residues. V gave up 4 bases and J gave up 5 bases, with 15 bases separating them. The CDR3 is CASSPETLSYGYTF. The CDR3 nucleotides read TGCGCCAGCAGCCCAGAGACACTTAGTTATGGCTACACCTTC.

This clone was detected only once. The gene calls are TRBV2 and TRBJ1-2, with TRBD1 matching over 7 bases. The ends lost 7 bases at V and 3 bases at J; junction bases unmatched: 8. The CDR3 is made up of 14 amino acids. Germline V lookup: CDR1 SNHLY, CDR2 FYNNEI. The CDR3 spells CASTSHRGDYGYTF. The CDR3 nucleotides are TGTGCCAGCACCTCACACAGGGGAGACTATGGCTACACCTTC.

The chain is built from TRBV18 and TRBJ1-1, with D unresolved. Trimming took off 3 bases at V and 0 bases at J, with 5 bases between the two ends. The germline V gene has CDR1 KGHSH and CDR2 LQKENI. This CDR3 has 13 residues. CDR3 DNA: TGTGCCAGCTCACCGAGAGTGAACACTGAAGCTTTCTTT. It translates to CASSPRVNTEAFF.

The rearrangement joins TRBV27 to TRBJ1-3; 9 bases map to TRBD1. This CDR3 comprises 16 residues. The V segment lost 2 bases and the J segment 4 bases; nucleotides outside the gene matches: 6. CDR1 is MNHEY, CDR2 SMNVEV, per germline (reference sequence). The CDR3 sequence is CASSLTGTGIGNTIYF. The CDR3 DNA sequence: TGTGCCAGCAGTTTAACCGGGACAGGGATCGGAAACACCATATATTTT.